Reported below is one TCR beta chain. The sample originates from a study of T cells after yellow fever vaccination. TCRdb called the 5' RACE reads again in MiXCR, with one record for every CDR3 protein. Here the sample spans about 300,000 distinct CDR3 sequences, around 9.3% being singletons. This sample comprised CD4+ T cells sorted from PBMCs, obtained 5 days after the yellow fever booster vaccination. This sequence originates from a man aged 18 to 35 who received the YFV17D yellow fever vaccine.

This CDR3 is CASSLWRGGQPQHF. The DNA for the CDR3 is TGTGCCAGCAGCTTATGGCGGGGTGGACAGCCCCAGCATTTT. V gene TRBV5-6 combines with J gene TRBJ1-5; D remains ambiguous. V lost 2 bases and J lost 7, with 13 bases in between. Germline-derived CDR1 and CDR2 are SGHDT and YYEEEE. The CDR3 is made up of 14 amino acids.